This T cell receptor (beta chain) came from a study of T cell changes during pregnancy in multiple sclerosis. Using immunoSEQ multiplex PCR, the repertoire was profiled, and TCRdb retains in-frame clones only, with some absent. The sample carries some 28,000 clones, approximately 92% recorded once. Germline trimming cut 8 bases from V and 7 bases from J; bases unmatched to any gene: 6. This CDR3 is built from 14 residues. Germline V gives CDR1 MNHNS, CDR2 SASEGT. J is TRBJ2-1 and V is TRBV6-1, with 12 bases matching TRBD2. The sequencing here drew on CD4+ T cells from peripheral blood mononuclear cells, taken in the first trimester of pregnancy. The receptor was isolated from a female donor with multiple sclerosis, enrolled in a pregnancy study. The CDR3 loop reads CASFLAGGRNEQFF. Here the CDR3 DNA reads TGTGCCAGCTTTCTAGCGGGGGGGCGGAATGAGCAGTTCTTC.